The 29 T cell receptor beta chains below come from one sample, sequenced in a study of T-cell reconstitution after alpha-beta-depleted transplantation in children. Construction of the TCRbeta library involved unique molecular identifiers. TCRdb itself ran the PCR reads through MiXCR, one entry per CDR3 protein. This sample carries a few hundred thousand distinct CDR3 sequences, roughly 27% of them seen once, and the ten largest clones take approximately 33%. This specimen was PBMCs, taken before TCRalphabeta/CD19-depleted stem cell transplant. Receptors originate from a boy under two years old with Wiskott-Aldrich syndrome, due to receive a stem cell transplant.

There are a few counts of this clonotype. CDR3 in amino acids: CASSTRRFSTDTQYF. The CDR3 DNA reads TGTGCCAGCAGCACAAGGAGATTCTCCACAGATACGCAGTATTTT. The rearrangement uses TRBV28 and TRBJ2-3; no firm D call. The CDR3 is 15 amino acids. The V end lost 6 bases, the J end lost 2 bases, and 15 bases lay between the germline ends. CDR1 and CDR2 from the germline V gene are MDHEN and SYDVKM.

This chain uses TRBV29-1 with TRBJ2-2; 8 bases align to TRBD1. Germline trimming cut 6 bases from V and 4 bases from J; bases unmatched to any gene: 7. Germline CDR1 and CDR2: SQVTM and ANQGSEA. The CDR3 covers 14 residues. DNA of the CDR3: TGCAGCGTAGCCCCTGACAGGGGCACCGGGGAGCTGTTTTTT. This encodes CSVAPDRGTGELFF.

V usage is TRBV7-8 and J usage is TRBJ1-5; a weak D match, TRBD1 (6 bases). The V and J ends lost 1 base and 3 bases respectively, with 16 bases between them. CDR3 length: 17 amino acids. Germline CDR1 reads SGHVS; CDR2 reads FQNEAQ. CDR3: CASSLGSGAGSNQPQHF. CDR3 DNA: TGTGCCAGCAGCTTAGGTTCAGGGGCGGGATCCAATCAGCCCCAGCATTTT.

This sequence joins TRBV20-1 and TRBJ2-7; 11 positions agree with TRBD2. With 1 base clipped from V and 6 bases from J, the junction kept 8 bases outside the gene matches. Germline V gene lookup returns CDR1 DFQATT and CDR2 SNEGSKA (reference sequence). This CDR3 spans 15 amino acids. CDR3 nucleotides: TGCAGTGCTAGAGTCTTAACTAGCGGGAGAAGCGAGCAGTACTTC. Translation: CSARVLTSGRSEQYF.

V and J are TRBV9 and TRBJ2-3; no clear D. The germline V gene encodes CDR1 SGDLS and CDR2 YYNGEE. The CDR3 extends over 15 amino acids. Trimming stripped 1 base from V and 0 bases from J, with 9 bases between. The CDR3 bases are TGTGCCAGCAGCGTAATCGGTACTAGCACAGATACGCAGTATTTT. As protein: CASSVIGTSTDTQYF. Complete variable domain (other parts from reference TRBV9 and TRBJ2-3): DSGVTQTPKHLITATGQRVTLRCSPRSGDLSVYWYQQSLDQGLQFLIQYYNGEERAKGNILERFSAQQFPDLHSELNLSSLELGDSALYFCASSVIGTSTDTQYFGPGTRLTVL.

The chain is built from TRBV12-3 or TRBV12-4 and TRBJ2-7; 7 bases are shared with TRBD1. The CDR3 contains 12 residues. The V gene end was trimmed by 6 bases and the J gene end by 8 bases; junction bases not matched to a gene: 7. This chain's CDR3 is CASRLNRGQQYF. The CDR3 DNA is TGTGCCAGCAGGCTTAACAGGGGCCAGCAGTACTTC.

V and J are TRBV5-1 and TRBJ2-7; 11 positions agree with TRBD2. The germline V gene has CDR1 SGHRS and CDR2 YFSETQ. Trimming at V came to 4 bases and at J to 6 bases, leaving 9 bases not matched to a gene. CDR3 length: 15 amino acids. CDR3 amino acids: CASSLGFGTSGEQYF. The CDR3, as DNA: TGCGCCAGCAGCCTGGGATTCGGGACTAGCGGCGAGCAGTACTTC.

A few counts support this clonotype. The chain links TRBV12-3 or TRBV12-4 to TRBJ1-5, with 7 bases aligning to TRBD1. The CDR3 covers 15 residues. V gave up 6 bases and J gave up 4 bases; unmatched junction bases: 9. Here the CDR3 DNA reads TGTGCCAGCAGCCTAACGACAGGGCGAAATCAGCCCCAGCATTTT. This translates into CASSLTTGRNQPQHF.

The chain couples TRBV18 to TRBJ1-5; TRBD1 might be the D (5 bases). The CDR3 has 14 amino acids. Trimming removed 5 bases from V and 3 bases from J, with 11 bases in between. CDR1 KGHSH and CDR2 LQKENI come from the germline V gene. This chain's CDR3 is CASSKTGFNQPQHF. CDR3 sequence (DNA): TGTGCCAGCTCAAAAACAGGTTTCAATCAGCCCCAGCATTTT.

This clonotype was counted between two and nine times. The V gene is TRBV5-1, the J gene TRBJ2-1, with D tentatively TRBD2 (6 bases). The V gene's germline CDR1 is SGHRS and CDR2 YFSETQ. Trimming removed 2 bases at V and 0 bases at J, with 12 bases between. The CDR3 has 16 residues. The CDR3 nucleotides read TGCGCCAGCAGCTTCCATAGCGGCAGCTCCTACAATGAGCAGTTCTTC. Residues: CASSFHSGSSYNEQFF. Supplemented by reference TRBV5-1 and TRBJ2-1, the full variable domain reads KAGVTQTPRYLIKTRGQQVTLSCSPISGHRSVSWYQQTPGQGLQFLFEYFSETQRNKGNFPGRFSGRQFSNSRSEMNVSTLELGDSALYLCASSFHSGSSYNEQFFGPGTRLTVL.

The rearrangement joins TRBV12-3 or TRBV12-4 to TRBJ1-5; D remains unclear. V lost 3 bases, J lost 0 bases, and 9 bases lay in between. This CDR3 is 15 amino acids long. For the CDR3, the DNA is TGTGCCAGCAGTTTTGAACACAATAGCAATCAGCCCCAGCATTTT. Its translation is CASSFEHNSNQPQHF.

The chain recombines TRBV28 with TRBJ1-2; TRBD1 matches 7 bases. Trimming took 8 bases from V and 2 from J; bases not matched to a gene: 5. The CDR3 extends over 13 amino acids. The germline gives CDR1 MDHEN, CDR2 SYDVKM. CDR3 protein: CASAPGQNYGYTF. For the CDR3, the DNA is TGTGCCAGCGCCCCGGGACAGAACTATGGCTACACCTTC.

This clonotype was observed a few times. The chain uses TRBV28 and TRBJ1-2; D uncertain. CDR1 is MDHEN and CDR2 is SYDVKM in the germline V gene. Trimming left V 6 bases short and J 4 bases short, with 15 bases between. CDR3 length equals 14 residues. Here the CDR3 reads CASSRSGIPYGYTF. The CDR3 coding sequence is TGTGCCAGCAGCCGGTCTGGGATCCCCTATGGCTACACCTTC.

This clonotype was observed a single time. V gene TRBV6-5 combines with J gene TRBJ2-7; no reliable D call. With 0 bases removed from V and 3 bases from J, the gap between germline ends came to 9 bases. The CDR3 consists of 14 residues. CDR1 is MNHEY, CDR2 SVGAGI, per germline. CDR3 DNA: TGTGCCAGCAGTTACTCCCGACTCGTCTACGAGCAGTACTTC. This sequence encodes CASSYSRLVYEQYF.

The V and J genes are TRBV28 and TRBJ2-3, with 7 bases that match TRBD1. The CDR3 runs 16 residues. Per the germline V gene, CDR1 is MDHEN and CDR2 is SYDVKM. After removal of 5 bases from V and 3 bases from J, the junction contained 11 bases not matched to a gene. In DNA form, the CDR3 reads TGTGCCAGCAGTCGACAGGGAGTTTATCAAACAGATACGCAGTATTTT. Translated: CASSRQGVYQTDTQYF.

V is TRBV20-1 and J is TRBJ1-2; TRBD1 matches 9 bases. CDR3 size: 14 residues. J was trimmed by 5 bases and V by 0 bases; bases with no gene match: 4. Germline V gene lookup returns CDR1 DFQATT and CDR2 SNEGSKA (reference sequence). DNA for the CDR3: TGCAGTGCTAGAGACTGGACAGGGGCGTATGGCTACACCTTC. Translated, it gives CSARDWTGAYGYTF.

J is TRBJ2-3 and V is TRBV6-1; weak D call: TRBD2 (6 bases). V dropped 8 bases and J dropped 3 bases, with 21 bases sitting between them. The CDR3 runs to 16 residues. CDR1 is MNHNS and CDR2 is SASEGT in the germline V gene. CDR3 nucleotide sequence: TGTGCCAGCGAAGAGAGTAGACGGGGGAAGACAGATACGCAGTATTTT. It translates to CASEESRRGKTDTQYF.

The CDR3 nucleotides read TGTGCCAGCAGCCAAGAGAGCGTATGGGCGGGAACGACGGACTATGAGCAGTTCTTC. It codes for CASSQESVWAGTTDYEQFF. The rearrangement joins TRBV4-2 to TRBJ2-1, with D possibly TRBD2 on 6 matching bases. The germline V gene encodes CDR1 LGHNA and CDR2 YNFKEQ. The CDR3 loop spans 19 amino acids. The V gene lost 0 bases and the J gene lost 8 bases, with 26 bases spanning the gap.

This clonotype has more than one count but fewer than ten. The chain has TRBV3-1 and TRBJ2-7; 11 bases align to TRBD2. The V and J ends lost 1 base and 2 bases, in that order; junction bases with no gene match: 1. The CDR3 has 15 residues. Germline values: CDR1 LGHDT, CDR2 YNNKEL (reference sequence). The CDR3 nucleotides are TGTGCCAGCAGCCAAGGACTAGCGGGGACCTACGAGCAGTACTTC. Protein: CASSQGLAGTYEQYF.

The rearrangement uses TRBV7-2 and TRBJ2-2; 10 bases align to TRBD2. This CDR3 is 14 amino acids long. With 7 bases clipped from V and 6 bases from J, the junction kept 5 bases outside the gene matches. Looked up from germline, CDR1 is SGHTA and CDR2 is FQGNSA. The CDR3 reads CASTKLAGSGELFF. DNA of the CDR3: TGTGCCAGCACCAAACTAGCGGGATCCGGGGAGCTGTTTTTT.

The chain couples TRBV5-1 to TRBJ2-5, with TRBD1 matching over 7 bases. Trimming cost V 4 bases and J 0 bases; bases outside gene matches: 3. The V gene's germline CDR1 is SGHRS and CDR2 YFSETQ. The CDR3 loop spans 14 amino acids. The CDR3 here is CASSPGQHQETQYF. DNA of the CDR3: TGCGCCAGCAGCCCGGGACAGCACCAAGAGACCCAGTACTTC.

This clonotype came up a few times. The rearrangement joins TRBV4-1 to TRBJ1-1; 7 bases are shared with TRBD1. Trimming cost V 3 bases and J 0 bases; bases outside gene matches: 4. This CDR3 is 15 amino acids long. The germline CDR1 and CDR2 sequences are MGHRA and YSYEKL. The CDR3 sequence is CASSQRTGLNTEAFF. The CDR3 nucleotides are TGCGCCAGCAGCCAGCGGACAGGCTTGAACACTGAAGCTTTCTTT.

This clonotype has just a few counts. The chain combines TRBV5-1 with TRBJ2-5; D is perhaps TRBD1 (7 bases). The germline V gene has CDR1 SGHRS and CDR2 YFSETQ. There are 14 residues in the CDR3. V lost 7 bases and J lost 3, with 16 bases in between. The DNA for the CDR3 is TGCGCCAGCGATCCGACAGGGAGGAAAGAGACCCAGTACTTC. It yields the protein CASDPTGRKETQYF.

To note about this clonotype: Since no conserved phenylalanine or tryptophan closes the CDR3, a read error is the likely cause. The CDR3 sequence is CASSFDRTGVGSGELFL. In DNA, the CDR3 is TGCGCCAGCAGCTTTGACCGTACGGGAGTAGGCTCCGGGGAGCTGTTTTTG. The chain uses TRBV5-1 and TRBJ2-2, with D possibly being TRBD2 (6 bases). V was pared by 2 bases and J by 6 bases, with 20 bases between. The CDR3 is 17 residues long. Germline V gene lookup returns CDR1 SGHRS and CDR2 YFSETQ.

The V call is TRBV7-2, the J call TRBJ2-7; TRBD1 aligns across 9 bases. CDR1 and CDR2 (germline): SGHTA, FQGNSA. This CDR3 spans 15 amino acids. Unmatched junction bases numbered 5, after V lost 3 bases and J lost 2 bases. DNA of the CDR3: TGTGCCAGCAGCTTTAAAAGGACAGGGGCCTACGAGCAGTACTTC. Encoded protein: CASSFKRTGAYEQYF.

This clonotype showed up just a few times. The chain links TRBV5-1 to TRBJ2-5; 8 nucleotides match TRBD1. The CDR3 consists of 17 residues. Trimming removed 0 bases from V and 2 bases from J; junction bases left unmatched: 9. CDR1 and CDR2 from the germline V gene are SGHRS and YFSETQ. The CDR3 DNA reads TGCGCCAGCAGCTTGGCCAGGGCTCACAGGGGGCAAGAGACCCAGTACTTC. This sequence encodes CASSLARAHRGQETQYF.

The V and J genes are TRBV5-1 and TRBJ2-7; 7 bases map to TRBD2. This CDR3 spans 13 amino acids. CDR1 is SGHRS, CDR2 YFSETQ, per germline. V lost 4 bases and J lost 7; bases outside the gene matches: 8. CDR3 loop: CASSPDNGGEQYF. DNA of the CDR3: TGCGCCAGCAGCCCAGACAACGGGGGGGAGCAGTACTTC.

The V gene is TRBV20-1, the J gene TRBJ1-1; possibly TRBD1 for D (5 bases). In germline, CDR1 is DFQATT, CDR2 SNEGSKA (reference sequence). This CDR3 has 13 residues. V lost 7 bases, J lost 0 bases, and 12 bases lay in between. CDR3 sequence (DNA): TGCAGTGGCGTCGAAGGGGTGAACACTGAAGCTTTCTTT. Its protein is CSGVEGVNTEAFF.

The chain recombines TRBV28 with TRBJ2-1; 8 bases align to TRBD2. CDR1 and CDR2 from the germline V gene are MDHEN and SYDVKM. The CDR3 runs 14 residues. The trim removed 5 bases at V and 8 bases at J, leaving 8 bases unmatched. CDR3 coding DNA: TGTGCCAGCAGTCCCCTTAGCGGGAATGATGAGCAGTTCTTC. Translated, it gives CASSPLSGNDEQFF.